A single sample is the source of the 20 T cell receptor beta chains below, sequenced in a study of T cell repertoires in cytomegalovirus infection. TCRdb fed the reads into MiXCR, producing one record per CDR3 protein. The profile shows about 530,000 distinct CDR3 sequences, about 26% of them singletons. The sample was PBMCs. These TCRs come from a human donor in good health (CMV status not recorded). Some clones in this sample may be carry-over from other donors' samples.

CDR3 sequence (DNA): TGCAGTGCTAGACCAAGCGGGGGAGTCACAGATACGCAGTATTTT. Translated, it gives CSARPSGGVTDTQYF. The rearrangement links TRBV20-1 to TRBJ2-3; TRBD2 matches at 8 bases. Looked up from germline, CDR1 is DFQATT and CDR2 is SNEGSKA (reference sequence). The CDR3 runs 15 residues. After removal of 2 bases from V and 2 bases from J, the junction contained 6 bases not matched to a gene.

CDR3 sequence: CASSQDPTGDYTF. The CDR3 nucleotides read TGTGCCAGCAGCCAAGACCCAACAGGGGACTACACCTTC. This chain links TRBV3-1 with TRBJ1-2, with TRBD1 matching 7 bases. Germline CDR1 and CDR2: LGHDT and YNNKEL (reference sequence). J lost 10 bases, V lost 0 bases, and 5 bases had no gene match. The CDR3 totals 13 residues.

This chain links TRBV5-4 with TRBJ1-1, with 8 nucleotides matching TRBD1. CDR1 and CDR2 from the germline V gene are SGHNT and YYREEE (reference sequence). V shed 4 bases, J shed 4 bases, and the junction held 6 bases outside the gene matches. The CDR3 extends over 14 amino acids. CDR3 bases: TGTGCCAGCAGCCCGGGACAGGTCGGCACTGAAGCTTTCTTT. Translated: CASSPGQVGTEAFF.

This sequence joins TRBV10-3 and TRBJ2-5; 7 positions match TRBD1. Per germline, CDR1 ENHRY and CDR2 SYGVKD. V gave up 4 bases and J gave up 2 bases; unmatched junction bases: 19. The CDR3 is 19 residues long. The CDR3 reads CAISVTYTRGTVEQETQYF. As DNA, the CDR3 is TGTGCCATCAGTGTAACATACACCCGAGGGACAGTAGAGCAAGAGACCCAGTACTTC.

The chain links TRBV19 to TRBJ2-1, with 7 bases fitting TRBD2. With 5 bases clipped from V and 10 bases from J, the junction kept 17 bases outside the gene matches. The germline V gene encodes CDR1 LNHDA and CDR2 SQIVND (reference sequence). This CDR3 contains 16 residues. CDR3 amino acids: CASSGSSGGVGREQFF. In DNA, the CDR3 is TGTGCCAGTAGTGGGTCTAGCGGTGGGGTTGGGAGGGAGCAGTTCTTC.

Only a few counts were recorded for this clonotype. This chain uses TRBV19 with TRBJ2-1; unclear D gene. V was trimmed by 6 bases and J by 6 bases, leaving 21 bases between them. Germline CDR1 reads LNHDA; CDR2 reads SQIVND (reference sequence). There are 16 residues in the CDR3. The CDR3 loop is CASRTTGSGLSNEQFF. As DNA, the CDR3 is TGTGCCAGTAGAACGACGGGCTCCGGCCTATCCAATGAGCAGTTCTTC.

In this sample, this clonotype turned up a few times. This chain uses TRBV12-3 or TRBV12-4 with TRBJ1-1, with D possibly being TRBD1 (5 bases). V lost 0 bases and J 5 bases, leaving 19 bases between the germline ends. The CDR3 covers 17 residues. This CDR3 is CASSLAGTISRGTEAFF. The CDR3 DNA is TGTGCCAGCAGTTTAGCCGGGACGATAAGCCGGGGAACTGAAGCTTTCTTT.

The chain links TRBV6-5 to TRBJ1-6; tentatively, D is TRBD1 (5 bases). The V gene lost 2 bases and the J gene lost 7 bases, with 9 bases spanning the gap. Germline V gives CDR1 MNHEY, CDR2 SVGAGI. The CDR3 totals 14 residues. CDR3 residues: CASSYRDGNSPLHF. The CDR3 nucleotides are TGTGCCAGCAGTTACAGGGACGGCAATTCACCCCTCCACTTT.

This clonotype was recorded many times. This chain uses TRBV7-2 with TRBJ1-2; 7 bases align to TRBD1. The CDR3 runs 14 residues. The germline V gene encodes CDR1 SGHTA and CDR2 FQGNSA. With 4 bases clipped from V and 7 bases from J, the junction kept 9 bases outside the gene matches. As DNA, the CDR3 is TGTGCCAGCAGCTCCACAGGGGCTCCAAGTGGCTACACCTTC. Translating gives CASSSTGAPSGYTF.

V is TRBV6-2 or TRBV6-3 and J is TRBJ2-1; TRBD2 matches at 8 bases. The CDR3 covers 15 residues. Germline values: CDR1 MNHEY, CDR2 SVGEGT. The V segment lost 6 bases and the J segment 8 bases; nucleotides outside the gene matches: 12. The CDR3 DNA is TGTGCCAGCAGCCCCGGCCGCGCGGGAGGCGATGAGCAGTTCTTC. This sequence encodes CASSPGRAGGDEQFF.

This clonotype appeared a few times. The rearrangement links TRBV12-3 or TRBV12-4 to TRBJ2-2; 14 nucleotides agree with TRBD2. The CDR3 is 17 residues long. V lost 6 bases to trimming and J lost 4 bases; unmatched junction nucleotides: 7. The CDR3 sequence is CASSPTSGRAATGELFF. CDR3 DNA: TGTGCCAGCAGCCCGACTAGCGGGAGGGCGGCCACCGGGGAGCTGTTTTTT.

The sample holds a few counts of this clonotype. J is TRBJ1-2 and V is TRBV10-3; D gene unclear. V was cut by 3 bases and J by 12 bases, with 11 bases left in between. Looked up from germline, CDR1 is ENHRY and CDR2 is SYGVKD. The length of the CDR3 is 11 residues. The CDR3 region is CAISEKAGHTF. Written as DNA, the CDR3 is TGTGCCATCAGTGAAAAGGCAGGACACACCTTC.

The chain couples TRBV10-3 to TRBJ2-7; D unresolved. The CDR3 runs to 15 residues. V lost 3 bases and J lost 5, with 17 bases in between. CDR1 and CDR2 from the germline V gene are ENHRY and SYGVKD. As DNA, the CDR3 is TGTGCCATCAGTGAAAGAGGCCTCGCCACCCACGAGCAGTACGTC. Its translation is CAISERGLATHEQYV.

This clonotype was counted a few times. This chain links TRBV7-8 with TRBJ2-7, with D possibly matching TRBD2 (6 bases). The germline V gene encodes CDR1 SGHVS and CDR2 FQNEAQ. Trimming stripped 1 base from V and 3 bases from J, with 10 bases between. CDR3 size: 14 residues. The CDR3 loop is CASSLGAGHYEQYV. CDR3 nucleotides: TGTGCCAGCAGCTTAGGAGCGGGCCACTACGAGCAGTACGTC.

V is TRBV5-6 and J is TRBJ2-2; D possibly corresponds to TRBD2 (6 bases). The CDR3 has 18 residues. Germline V lookup: CDR1 SGHDT, CDR2 YYEEEE. With 5 bases removed from V and 3 bases from J, the gap between germline ends came to 23 bases. In DNA, the CDR3 is TGTGCCAGCAGTTTGATTGGTGCCCCAGGGAGGTACACCGGGGAGCTGTTTTTT. Translated: CASSLIGAPGRYTGELFF.

This clonotype occurred many times. V and J are TRBV11-2 and TRBJ1-5; no reliable D call. The CDR3 runs to 14 residues. Trimming shortened V by 0 bases and J by 0 bases, and 3 bases separated the two germline ends. CDR1 is SGHAT and CDR2 is FQNNGV in the germline V gene. CDR3 in amino acids: CASSLDFSNQPQHF. DNA of the CDR3: TGTGCCAGCAGCTTAGATTTTAGCAATCAGCCCCAGCATTTT.

The rearrangement links TRBV7-9 to TRBJ2-5; the D is unclear. Trimming left V 5 bases short and J 4 bases short, with 11 bases between. Germline lookup yields CDR1 SEHNR and CDR2 FQNEAQ (reference sequence). The CDR3 runs to 13 residues. The CDR3 is CASSPLPGETQYF. CDR3 DNA: TGTGCCAGCAGCCCGTTACCTGGAGAGACCCAGTACTTC.

The J gene is TRBJ2-3, the V gene TRBV29-1; no definite D call. Germline CDR1 and CDR2: SQVTM and ANQGSEA. The V end lost 2 bases, the J end lost 8 bases, and 11 bases lay between the germline ends. This CDR3 spans 12 amino acids. The CDR3 sequence is CSVERQAGTQYF. CDR3 nucleotides: TGCAGCGTTGAAAGGCAGGCTGGTACGCAGTATTTT.

This clonotype was seen many times. This chain joins TRBV7-2 and TRBJ2-2; 7 nucleotides agree with TRBD2. The trim removed 8 bases at V and 5 bases at J, leaving 11 bases unmatched. There are 15 residues in the CDR3. CDR1 is SGHTA and CDR2 is FQGNSA in the germline V gene. The CDR3 coding sequence is TGTGCCAGCTCCATAATGGGGCGGGGGACCGGGGAGCTGTTTTTT. Encoded protein: CASSIMGRGTGELFF.

This clonotype came up many times. The chain links TRBV7-6 to TRBJ2-2, with D tentatively TRBD2 (5 bases). This CDR3 has 16 residues. Trimming took 4 bases from V and 2 from J, leaving 14 bases between them. CDR1 and CDR2 (germline): SGHVS, FNYEAQ. The CDR3 DNA sequence: TGTGCCAGCAGCTCTCGGGCTAGCATAAACACCGGGGAGCTGTTTTTT. Translating it yields CASSSRASINTGELFF.